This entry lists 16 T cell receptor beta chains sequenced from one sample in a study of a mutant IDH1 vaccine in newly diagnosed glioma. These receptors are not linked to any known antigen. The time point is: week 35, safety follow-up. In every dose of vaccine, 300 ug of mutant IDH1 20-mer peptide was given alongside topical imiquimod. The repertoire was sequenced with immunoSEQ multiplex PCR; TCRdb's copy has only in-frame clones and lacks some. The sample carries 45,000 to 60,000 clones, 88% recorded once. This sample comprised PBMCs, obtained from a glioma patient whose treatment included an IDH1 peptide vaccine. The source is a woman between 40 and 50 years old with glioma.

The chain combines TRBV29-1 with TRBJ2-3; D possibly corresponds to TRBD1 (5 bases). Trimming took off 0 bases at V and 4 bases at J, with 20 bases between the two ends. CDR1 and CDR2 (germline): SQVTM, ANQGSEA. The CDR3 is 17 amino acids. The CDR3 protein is CSVEDWVKLKGADTQYF. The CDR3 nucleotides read TGCAGCGTTGAAGATTGGGTTAAGCTCAAAGGGGCAGATACGCAGTATTTT.

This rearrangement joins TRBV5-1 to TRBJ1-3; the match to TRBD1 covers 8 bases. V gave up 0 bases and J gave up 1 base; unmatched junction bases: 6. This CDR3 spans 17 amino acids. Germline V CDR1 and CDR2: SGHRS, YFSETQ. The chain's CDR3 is CASSLVTGALSGNTIYF. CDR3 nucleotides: TGCGCCAGCAGCTTGGTGACAGGGGCCCTATCTGGAAACACCATATATTTT.

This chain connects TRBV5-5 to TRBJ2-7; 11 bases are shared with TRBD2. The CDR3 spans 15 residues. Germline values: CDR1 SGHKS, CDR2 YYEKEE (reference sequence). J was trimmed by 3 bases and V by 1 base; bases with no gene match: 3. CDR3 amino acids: CASSLTSGSDYEQYF. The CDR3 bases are TGTGCCAGCAGCTTGACTAGCGGGAGTGACTACGAGCAGTACTTC.

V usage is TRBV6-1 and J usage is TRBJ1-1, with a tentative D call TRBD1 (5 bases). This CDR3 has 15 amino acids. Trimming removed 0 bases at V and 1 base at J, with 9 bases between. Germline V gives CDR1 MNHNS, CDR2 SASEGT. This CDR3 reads CASSEAGPSNTEAFF. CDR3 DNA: TGTGCCAGCAGTGAAGCGGGACCGTCGAACACTGAAGCTTTCTTT.

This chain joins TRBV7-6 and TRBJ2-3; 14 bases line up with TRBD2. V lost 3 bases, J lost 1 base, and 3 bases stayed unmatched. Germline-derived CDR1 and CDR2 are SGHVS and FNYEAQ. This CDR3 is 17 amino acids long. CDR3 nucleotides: TGTGCCAGCAGCTTGGGACTAGCGGGAGATGGCACAGATACGCAGTATTTT. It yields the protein CASSLGLAGDGTDTQYF.

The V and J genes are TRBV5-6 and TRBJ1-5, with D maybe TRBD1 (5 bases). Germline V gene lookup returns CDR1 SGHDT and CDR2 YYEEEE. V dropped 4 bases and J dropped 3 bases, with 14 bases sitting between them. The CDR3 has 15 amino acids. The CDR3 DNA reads TGTGCCAGCAGCCGGGGGAGGGGCCCCAATCAGCCCCAGCATTTT. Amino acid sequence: CASSRGRGPNQPQHF. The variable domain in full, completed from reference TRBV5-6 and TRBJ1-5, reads DAGVTQSPTHLIKTRGQQVTLRCSPKSGHDTVSWYQQALGQGPQFIFQYYEEEERQRGNFPDRFSGHQFPNYSSELNVNALLLGDSALYLCASSRGRGPNQPQHFGDGTRLSIL.

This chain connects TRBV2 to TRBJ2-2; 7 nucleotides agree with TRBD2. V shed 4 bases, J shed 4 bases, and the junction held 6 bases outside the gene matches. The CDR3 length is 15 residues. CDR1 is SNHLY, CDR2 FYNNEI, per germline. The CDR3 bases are TGTGCCAGCAGTGGATCGGCTAGCGGCACCGGGGAGCTGTTTTTT. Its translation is CASSGSASGTGELFF.

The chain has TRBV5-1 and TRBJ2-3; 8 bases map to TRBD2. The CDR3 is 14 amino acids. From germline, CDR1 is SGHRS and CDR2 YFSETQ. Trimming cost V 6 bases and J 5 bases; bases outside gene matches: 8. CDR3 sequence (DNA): TGCGCCAGCAACCTCGGGGGGGTGAGAGATACGCAGTATTTT. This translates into CASNLGGVRDTQYF.

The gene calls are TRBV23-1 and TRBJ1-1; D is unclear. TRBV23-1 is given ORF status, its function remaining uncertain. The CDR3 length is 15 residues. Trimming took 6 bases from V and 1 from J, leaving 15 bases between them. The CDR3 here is CASSPPRTENTEAFF. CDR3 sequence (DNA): TGCGCCAGCAGCCCCCCCCGGACGGAGAACACTGAAGCTTTCTTT.

CDR3 in DNA: TGTGCCAGCTGGACAGGGCAAAGCAATCAGCCCCAGCATTTT. It encodes CASWTGQSNQPQHF. The chain couples TRBV19 to TRBJ1-5; TRBD1 matches 8 bases. The germline V gene encodes CDR1 LNHDA and CDR2 SQIVND (reference sequence). The junction had 5 bases not matched to a gene; V was cut back by 9 bases and J by 1 base. CDR3 length: 14 residues.

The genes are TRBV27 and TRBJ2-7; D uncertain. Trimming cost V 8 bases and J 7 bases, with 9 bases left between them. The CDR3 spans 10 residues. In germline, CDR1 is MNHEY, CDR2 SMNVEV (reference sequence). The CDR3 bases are TGTGCCAGCGGGCCCCTGGAGCAGTACTTC. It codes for CASGPLEQYF.

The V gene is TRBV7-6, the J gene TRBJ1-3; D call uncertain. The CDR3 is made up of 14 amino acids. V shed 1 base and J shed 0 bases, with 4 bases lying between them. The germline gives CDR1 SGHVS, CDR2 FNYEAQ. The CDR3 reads CASSLGVSGNTIYF. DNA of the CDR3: TGTGCCAGCAGCTTAGGGGTCTCTGGAAACACCATATATTTT.

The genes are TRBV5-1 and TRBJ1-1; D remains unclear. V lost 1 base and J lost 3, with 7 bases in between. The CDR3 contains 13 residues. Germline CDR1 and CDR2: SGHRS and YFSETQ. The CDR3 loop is CASSLTSDTEAFF. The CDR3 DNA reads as TGCGCCAGCAGCTTGACAAGCGACACTGAAGCTTTCTTT.

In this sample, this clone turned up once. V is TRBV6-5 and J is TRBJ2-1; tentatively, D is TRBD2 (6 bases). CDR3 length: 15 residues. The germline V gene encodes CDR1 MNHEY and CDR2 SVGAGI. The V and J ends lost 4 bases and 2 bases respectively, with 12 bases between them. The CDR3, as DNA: TGTGCCAGCAGTTTTAGCGGAGGTCCCTACAATGAGCAGTTCTTC. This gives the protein CASSFSGGPYNEQFF.

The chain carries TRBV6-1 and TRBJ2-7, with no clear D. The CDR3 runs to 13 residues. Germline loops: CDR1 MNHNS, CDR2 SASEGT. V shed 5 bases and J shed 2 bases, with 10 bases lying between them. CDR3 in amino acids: CASSFTWTYEQYF. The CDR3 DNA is TGTGCCAGCAGTTTTACATGGACCTACGAGCAGTACTTC.

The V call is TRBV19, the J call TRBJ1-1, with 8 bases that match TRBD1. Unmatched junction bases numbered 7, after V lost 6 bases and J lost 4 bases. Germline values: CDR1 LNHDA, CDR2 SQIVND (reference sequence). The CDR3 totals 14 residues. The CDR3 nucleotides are TGTGCCAGTAGCCCAGGGGGCTGGGGCACTGAAGCTTTCTTT. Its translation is CASSPGGWGTEAFF.